The 7 T cell receptor beta chains reported below all come from one sample, sequenced in a study of T-cell reconstitution after alpha-beta-depleted transplantation in children. Unique molecular identifiers were incorporated into the prepared TCRbeta library. TCRdb fed the PCR reads into MiXCR, producing one record per CDR3 protein. The table lists 330,000 or so distinct CDR3 sequences, roughly a tenth of them singletons. The input for sequencing was PBMCs, taken before TCRalphabeta/CD19-depleted stem cell transplant. These receptors all stem from a boy younger than two with acute myeloid leukemia, due to receive a stem cell transplant.

This clonotype was observed many times. This rearrangement joins TRBV29-1 to TRBJ2-6; D perhaps matches TRBD1 (6 bases). CDR3 length: 16 residues. Germline V gives CDR1 SQVTM, CDR2 ANQGSEA. Trimming removed 7 bases from V and 0 bases from J, with 16 bases in between. The CDR3 reads CSALDRSRSGANVLTF. The CDR3 nucleotides are TGCAGCGCCCTAGACAGGTCTCGCTCTGGGGCCAACGTCCTGACTTTC.

This clonotype has a count of ten or more. The J gene is TRBJ2-1, the V gene TRBV6-5; 8 bases match TRBD2. Germline V gene sequence: CDR1 MNHEY, CDR2 SVGAGI. The CDR3 sequence is 13 residues long. Trimming took 2 bases from V and 8 from J; bases not matched to a gene: 2. This chain's CDR3 is CASSYRSGDEQFF. The CDR3 bases are TGTGCCAGCAGTTACCGTAGCGGGGATGAGCAGTTCTTC.

This clonotype has ten or more counts. The rearrangement uses TRBV4-3 and TRBJ2-1, with D maybe TRBD1 (6 bases). CDR1 LGHNA and CDR2 YSLEER come from the germline V gene. CDR3 length: 13 residues. Trimming took off 5 bases at V and 9 bases at J, with 14 bases between the two ends. This CDR3 is CASSAQGRSEQFF. CDR3 DNA: TGCGCCAGCAGCGCACAGGGACGGAGTGAGCAGTTCTTC.

Ten or more counts support this clonotype. The chain recombines TRBV6-2 or TRBV6-3 with TRBJ2-1; D call uncertain. CDR1 is MNHEY, CDR2 SVGEGT, per germline. The V end was cut by 6 bases, the J end by 2 bases, with 14 bases between. This CDR3 has 15 amino acids. CDR3 nucleotide sequence: TGTGCCAGCAGCCTTTTTGGAGCCACCTACAATGAGCAGTTCTTC. This translates into CASSLFGATYNEQFF.

This clonotype was observed many times. The chain employs TRBV7-9 and TRBJ2-2, with D possibly being TRBD2 (5 bases). V was cut by 9 bases and J by 5 bases, with 19 bases left in between. Germline assignment: CDR1 SEHNR and CDR2 FQNEAQ (reference sequence). This CDR3 has 15 residues. CDR3 sequence (DNA): TGTGCCAGATCCCCTGTAGCGCCCGCAACCGGGGAGCTGTTTTTT. Translation: CARSPVAPATGELFF. The variable domain in full, completed from reference TRBV7-9 and TRBJ2-2, reads DTGVSQNPRHKITKRGQNVTFRCDPISEHNRLYWYRQTLGQGPEFLTYFQNEAQLEKSRLLSDRFSAERPKGSFSTLEIQRTEQGDSAMYLCARSPVAPATGELFFGEGSRLTVL.

This clonotype occurred a few times. The CDR3 here is CSAIPGTGTYEQYF. CDR3 nucleotide sequence: TGCAGTGCTATCCCCGGAACAGGGACCTACGAGCAGTACTTC. The rearrangement links TRBV20-1 to TRBJ2-7, with a weak D call TRBD1 (6 bases). The CDR3 is 14 residues long. Trimming took 4 bases from V and 2 from J, leaving 15 bases between them. Germline CDR1 reads DFQATT; CDR2 reads SNEGSKA (reference sequence).

The chain uses TRBV28 and TRBJ2-7; TRBD1 or TRBD2 may be the D gene (5 bases each). V gave up 4 bases and J gave up 2 bases, with 9 bases separating them. The CDR3 spans 13 residues. The germline V gene has CDR1 MDHEN and CDR2 SYDVKM. CDR3 nucleotides: TGTGCCAGCAGTTCTGAGGGACCCTACGAGCAGTACTTC. Translated: CASSSEGPYEQYF.